Listed below are T cell receptor beta chains from one sample, sequenced in a study of early T cells in non-severe SARS-CoV-2 infection. One entry per CDR3 protein results from TCRdb running MiXCR on the 5' RACE reads. Here the sample spans 68,000 or so distinct CDR3 sequences, roughly an eighth being singletons. Sequencing was performed on whole blood. Receptor source: an adult who was a healthcare worker with PCR-confirmed SARS-CoV-2 infection or an uninfected control (not recorded which). CDR3s include the opening cysteine and the closing phenylalanine or tryptophan. D genes are given only for firm matches. Expanded clones are given a class, and other clones once, few, many or no size at all.

d_call j_call clone_size v_call cdr3_aa cdr3_nt
. TRBJ2-3 . TRBV18 CASASTSTDTQYF TGTGCCAGCGCTTCTACGAGCACAGATACGCAGTATTTT
. TRBJ2-5 few TRBV19 CASSRLPGSETQYF TGTGCCAGTAGTCGACTTCCAGGGAGCGAGACCCAGTACTTC
. TRBJ2-7 . TRBV29-1 CSVATSSYEQYF TGCAGCGTGGCGACTAGTTCCTACGAGCAGTACTTC
. TRBJ2-1 few TRBV11-2 CASSFSTGAEQFF TGTGCCAGCAGCTTTTCCACAGGCGCTGAGCAGTTCTTC
TRBD1 TRBJ1-5 few TRBV5-1 CASRPTGQGDNQPQHF TGCGCCAGCAGGCCAACGGGACAGGGCGATAATCAGCCCCAGCATTTT
TRBD1 TRBJ1-2 many TRBV6-2/TRBV6-3 CASRLGTVGGYTF TGTGCCAGCAGACTCGGGACAGTGGGCGGCTACACCTTC
. TRBJ2-7 . TRBV9 CASSPSTLSSYEQYF TGTGCCAGCAGCCCGAGCACCCTGAGCTCCTACGAGCAGTACTTC
. TRBJ2-6 many TRBV30 CAWGHPGANVLTF TGTGCCTGGGGACACCCCGGGGCCAACGTCCTGACTTTC
. TRBJ1-1 . TRBV28 CASTKPQGSSTEAFF TGTGCCAGCACCAAACCGCAGGGCTCGAGCACTGAAGCTTTCTTT
. TRBJ1-2 many TRBV20-1 CSARGGRAFYGYTF TGCAGTGCTAGAGGCGGGCGAGCCTTCTATGGCTACACCTTC
TRBD2 TRBJ2-5 many TRBV7-2 CASSLVVAGGHETQYF TGTGCCAGCAGCTTAGTGGTAGCGGGGGGGCACGAGACCCAGTACTTC
. TRBJ2-5 . TRBV20-1 CSATDGASAQETQYF TGCAGTGCTACCGACGGGGCTAGCGCCCAAGAGACCCAGTACTTC
. TRBJ2-7 many TRBV10-2 CASSDPGRGTSYEQYF TGCGCCAGCAGTGACCCCGGTCGCGGGACGTCCTACGAGCAGTACTTC
. TRBJ1-3 few TRBV5-1 CASSLDPLSGNTIYF TGCGCCAGCAGCTTGGATCCTCTCTCTGGAAACACCATATATTTT
. TRBJ2-5 many TRBV6-1 CASSEALGGKQETQYF TGTGCCAGCAGTGAAGCGCTGGGCGGGAAACAAGAGACCCAGTACTTC
. TRBJ2-7 . TRBV5-1 CASSSRGGEGAKQYF TGCGCCAGCAGCTCCCGAGGGGGGGAGGGCGCGAAGCAGTACTTC
TRBD1 TRBJ1-2 many TRBV30 CAWERDRVYGYTF TGTGCCTGGGAAAGAGACAGGGTTTATGGCTACACCTTC